This is a list of T cell receptor beta chains from one sample in a study of shared clonotypes between healthy human individuals. Assay used: immunoSEQ multiplex PCR; TCRdb lists only in-frame clones, some missing. The sample has about 1.5 million clones, approximately 98% seen once; the top ten hold roughly 0.4%. The sequenced sample consisted of naive CD4+ T cells sorted from blood. These receptors all come from a young man in good health. The CDR3 runs from the conserved cysteine through the conserved F or W. D genes are given only for firm matches. Not all rows give a size; the values are once, few, many and, for expanded clones, a class.

D,V,J,size,DNA,CDR3
NA,TRBV18,TRBJ1-3,NA,TGTGCCAGCTCACCACTCAGTGACAGCCACTCTCGTGGAAACACCATATATTTT,CASSPLSDSHSRGNTIYF
NA,TRBV5-8,TRBJ1-2,once,TGTGCCAGCAGCGTTGGCCGAGGGTATCACGGCTACACCTTC,CASSVGRGYHGYTF
TRBD2,TRBV28,TRBJ2-2,NA,TGTGCCAGCAGATACACGATGGGACTAGCGAACACCGGGGAGCTGTTTTTT,CASRYTMGLANTGELFF
TRBD1,TRBV19,TRBJ2-5,NA,TGTGCCAGTAGTACCCGGACAGGGAAAGAGACCCAGTACTTC,CASSTRTGKETQYF
TRBD2,TRBV19,TRBJ2-7,NA,TGTGCCAGTAGTTTAAAACCCAGCGGGAGTGCCCCATACGAGCAGTACTTC,CASSLKPSGSAPYEQYF
TRBD1,TRBV4-3,TRBJ2-7,NA,TGCGCCAGCAGCCAATATGGGGGACAGCCCTACGAGCAGTACTTC,CASSQYGGQPYEQYF
NA,TRBV5-1,TRBJ2-5,NA,TGCGCCAGCAGCTTGGAGGCAGGGGGGGAGACCCAGTACTTC,CASSLEAGGETQYF
NA,TRBV5-1,TRBJ2-7,NA,TGCGCCAGCAGCTTGGGCGCAGGGCCCTCTCACGAGCAGTACTTC,CASSLGAGPSHEQYF
TRBD2,TRBV9,TRBJ2-7,NA,TGTGCCAGCAGCGCCCGGGACAGTTCTCCTAGCGGGAGTCTGGGGGAGCAGTACTTC,CASSARDSSPSGSLGEQYF
NA,TRBV10-3,TRBJ2-2,NA,TGTGCCACGGGGGATGCCGGGGAGCTGTTTTTT,CATGDAGELFF
NA,TRBV5-1,TRBJ1-1,NA,TGCGCCAGCAGCCCAGGGGTGGGCACTGAAGCTTTCTTT,CASSPGVGTEAFF
TRBD1,TRBV19,TRBJ2-2,NA,TGTGCCAGTAATGGATGGACAGGGGATACCGGGGAGCTGTTTTTT,CASNGWTGDTGELFF
NA,TRBV6-5,TRBJ1-2,NA,TGTGCCAGCACCCAGGGAGGGGCCTATGGCTACACCTTC,CASTQGGAYGYTF
NA,TRBV27,TRBJ2-7,NA,TGTGCCAGCCCTTCTGGTAACTACGAGCAGTACTTC,CASPSGNYEQYF
TRBD1,TRBV11-2,TRBJ2-7,NA,TGTGCCAGCAGCCGCATCGACAGGGGTAAGAACGAGCAGTACTTC,CASSRIDRGKNEQYF
NA,TRBV18,TRBJ1-3,once,TGTGCCAGCTCAGCGACCAGGGGTAAAGGAAACACCATATATTTT,CASSATRGKGNTIYF
NA,TRBV11-3,TRBJ2-1,NA,TGTGCCAGCAGCTTAGGCCAGCTGGCCTCAAATGAGCAGTTCTTC,CASSLGQLASNEQFF
NA,TRBV6-6,TRBJ2-2,once,TGTGCCAGCAGTCCCCTTCGGGGGAACACCGGGGAGCTGTTTTTT,CASSPLRGNTGELFF
TRBD1,TRBV20-1,TRBJ2-7,NA,TGCAGTGTCTGGACAGGGTTCGAGCAGTACTTC,CSVWTGFEQYF
TRBD2,TRBV7-9,TRBJ2-1,NA,TGTGCCAGCAGCCTCCCGGCGGGAGGGGTGAATGAGCAGTTCTTC,CASSLPAGGVNEQFF
TRBD1,TRBV14,TRBJ1-2,NA,TGTGCCAGCAGCCCCCTCGGGACAGTCTATGGCTACACCTTC,CASSPLGTVYGYTF
NA,TRBV19,TRBJ2-1,NA,TGTGCCAGTAGTTGGGGTCCCTTATACAATGAGCAGTTCTTC,CASSWGPLYNEQFF
NA,TRBV2,TRBJ2-5,once,TGTGCCAGCAGTGGCCATCGGGGTCAAGAGACCCAGTACTTC,CASSGHRGQETQYF
NA,TRBV9,TRBJ2-4,NA,TGTGCCAGCAGCCAATACCCCGGGGACAAAAACATTCAGTACTTC,CASSQYPGDKNIQYF
NA,TRBV10-1,TRBJ2-7,NA,TGCGCCAGCAGTGCCCCATACTCTAGCGCCAAGGTGACCTACGAGCAGTACTTC,CASSAPYSSAKVTYEQYF
TRBD1,TRBV11-1,TRBJ2-7,NA,TGTGCCAGCAGCTTACCCAGGACAGGTGTCAACGAGCAGTACTTC,CASSLPRTGVNEQYF
NA,TRBV6-1,TRBJ1-5,NA,TGTGCCAGCAGGCCCGGGTTTGGGCAGAATCAGCCCCAGCATTTT,CASRPGFGQNQPQHF
NA,TRBV5-1,TRBJ2-5,NA,TGCGCCAGCAGCCCGACAATACTTAATTCCGGTCAAGAGACCCAGTACTTC,CASSPTILNSGQETQYF
NA,TRBV7-9,TRBJ2-1,NA,TGTGCCAGCAGTGTCTATTATCGGCGGGGCAATGAGCAGTTCTTC,CASSVYYRRGNEQFF
TRBD1,TRBV2,TRBJ1-5,NA,TGTGCCAGCATCGGGACAGGGGGGAATCAGCCCCAGCATTTT,CASIGTGGNQPQHF
NA,TRBV6-1,TRBJ2-4,NA,TGTGCCAGCAGTGAAGCTTCACAGTATCCCTTAGCCAAAAACATTCAGTACTTC,CASSEASQYPLAKNIQYF
TRBD1,TRBV7-2,TRBJ2-3,NA,TGTGCCAGCAGCGCTAATACAGGGGGAGATACGCAGTATTTT,CASSANTGGDTQYF
NA,TRBV6-6,TRBJ2-1,NA,TGTGCCAGCAGTTACGCAGGCTCCAGAGCAAATGAGCAGTTCTTC,CASSYAGSRANEQFF
NA,TRBV9,TRBJ2-2,NA,TGTGCCAGCAGCACCTCAAGTGGTAAGGGTATAACCACCGGGGAGCTGTTTTTT,CASSTSSGKGITTGELFF
NA,TRBV10-3,TRBJ2-5,NA,TGTGCCATCAGCCCCCAGGGTCAAGAGACCCAGTACTTC,CAISPQGQETQYF
TRBD2,TRBV7-2,TRBJ2-4,once,TGTGCCAGCAGTTTAGCGGGAGTGACAAACATTCAGTACTTC,CASSLAGVTNIQYF
NA,TRBV5-4,TRBJ2-7,NA,TGTGCCAGCAGCCCCGGAGACAGAATATACTACGAGCAGTACTTC,CASSPGDRIYYEQYF
NA,TRBV6-6,TRBJ2-7,NA,TGTGCCAGCAGTTACGAAGAGGACTCCCCCTACGAGCAGTACTTC,CASSYEEDSPYEQYF
NA,TRBV5-6,TRBJ2-5,NA,TGTGCCAGCAGCAAGTTGGAAGAGACCCAGTACTTC,CASSKLEETQYF
TRBD1,TRBV28,TRBJ2-3,NA,TGTGCCAGCAGTTATTATACAGGACAGGGGTCAGATACGCAGTATTTT,CASSYYTGQGSDTQYF
NA,TRBV5-1,TRBJ2-7,NA,TGCGCCAGCAGCTTGGACGGCTGGCGGGCTTACGAGCAGTACTTC,CASSLDGWRAYEQYF